These T cell receptor beta chains were read from a single sample in a study of blood T cell repertoires in COVID-19. Profiling relied on immunoSEQ multiplex PCR, and the TCRdb table lists in-frame clones only, not all of them. Seen here are roughly 260,000 clones, about 91% observed once, and the top ten hold 2.6%. Sequences were obtained from peripheral blood. The receptors were sampled from a person aged 18-35 years with COVID-19, enrolled during active disease. Both conserved end residues are part of each CDR3. D genes are given only for firm matches. Expanded clones are given a class, and other clones once, few, many or no size at all.

d_gene | j_gene | v_gene | abundance | CDR3aa | CDR3nt
- | TRBJ2-7 | TRBV7-2 | - | CASSLGDGSSYEQYF | TGTGCCAGCAGCTTAGGCGACGGGAGCTCCTACGAGCAGTACTTC
TRBD1 | TRBJ1-5 | TRBV6-5 | - | CASSYPGQEIHQPQHF | TGTGCCAGCAGTTACCCGGGACAGGAGATCCATCAGCCCCAGCATTTT
TRBD1 | TRBJ1-6 | TRBV9 | - | CASSIGTGYSPLHF | TGTGCCAGCAGTATTGGGACAGGGTATTCACCCCTCCACTTT
TRBD1 | TRBJ2-7 | TRBV7-8 | - | CASSFGTGGSYEQYF | TGTGCCAGCAGCTTCGGGACAGGGGGGTCCTACGAGCAGTACTTC
- | TRBJ2-3 | TRBV7-9 | - | CASSAYAGAGDTQYF | TGTGCCAGCAGCGCCTACGCGGGGGCAGGAGATACGCAGTATTTT
- | TRBJ1-1 | TRBV9 | - | CASSLIGGLATEAFF | TGTGCCAGCAGCCTCATCGGGGGGCTGGCCACTGAAGCTTTCTTT
- | TRBJ1-2 | TRBV29-1 | once | CSVGARVGGYTF | TGCAGCGTTGGGGCGCGGGTCGGTGGCTACACCTTC
TRBD2 | TRBJ2-7 | TRBV27 | - | CASSELAGGFYEQYF | TGTGCCAGCAGTGAACTAGCGGGAGGATTCTACGAGCAGTACTTC
- | TRBJ2-2 | TRBV28 | - | CASSLSGFTGELFF | TGTGCCAGCAGTTTAAGCGGGTTCACCGGGGAGCTGTTTTTT
TRBD2 | TRBJ2-4 | TRBV7-9 | - | CASSLATSGGVNIQYF | TGTGCCAGCAGCTTAGCGACTAGCGGGGGCGTAAACATTCAGTACTTC
TRBD2 | TRBJ2-5 | TRBV2 | once | CASSDPRRGETQYF | TGTGCCAGCAGTGATCCCAGGCGGGGGGAGACCCAGTACTTC
TRBD1 | TRBJ2-7 | TRBV7-9 | - | CASSRRTTGTGDEQYF | TGTGCCAGCAGCCGACGGACGACCGGGACAGGGGACGAGCAGTACTTC
- | TRBJ1-1 | TRBV29-1 | - | CSVTLRMTENTEAFF | TGCAGCGTTACCTTGCGGATGACGGAGAACACTGAAGCTTTCTTT
- | TRBJ2-3 | TRBV6-6 | - | CASSYSLARFADTQYF | TGTGCCAGCAGTTACTCGCTAGCAAGGTTCGCAGATACGCAGTATTTT
- | TRBJ2-5 | TRBV4-3 | - | CASSQDPSGETQYF | TGCGCCAGCAGCCAAGATCCCTCTGGCGAGACCCAGTACTTC
- | TRBJ2-5 | TRBV14 | many | CASRSGWKETQYF | TGTGCCAGTAGGTCGGGGTGGAAAGAGACCCAGTACTTC
TRBD2 | TRBJ2-7 | TRBV7-2 | - | CASSLGRDYTYEQYF | TGTGCCAGCAGCTTAGGAAGGGACTACACCTACGAGCAGTACTTC
TRBD1 | TRBJ2-5 | TRBV27 | - | CASSLDRGRRVETQYF | TGTGCCAGCAGTTTAGACAGGGGGCGCCGCGTAGAGACCCAGTACTTC
- | TRBJ2-1 | TRBV24-1 | - | CATSETDFWDEQFF | TGTGCCACCAGTGAAACGGACTTTTGGGATGAGCAGTTCTTC
TRBD1 | TRBJ2-1 | TRBV7-9 | - | CASSYHPGQVSYNEQFF | TGTGCCAGCAGCTATCACCCGGGACAGGTCTCCTACAATGAGCAGTTCTTC
- | TRBJ1-1 | TRBV6-2/TRBV6-3 | - | CASSPPGREAFF | TGTGCCAGCAGCCCCCCGGGGAGGGAAGCTTTCTTT
- | TRBJ1-4 | TRBV5-1 | - | CASSSDSTNEKLFF | TGCGCCAGCAGCTCGGACTCAACTAATGAAAAACTGTTTTTT
TRBD1 | TRBJ2-5 | TRBV7-2 | - | CASSFDRAETQYF | TGTGCCAGCAGCTTCGACAGGGCAGAGACCCAGTACTTC
TRBD2 | TRBJ2-1 | TRBV28 | - | CASSPGTSGRRGLGEQFF | TGTGCCAGCAGTCCAGGGACTAGCGGGAGGAGGGGATTGGGTGAGCAGTTCTTC
TRBD1 | TRBJ2-1 | TRBV7-8 | - | CASSYAGTGGRNEQFF | TGTGCCAGCAGCTACGCCGGGACAGGGGGCAGAAATGAGCAGTTCTTC
- | TRBJ2-2 | TRBV5-6 | once | CASSLGGGLATGELFF | TGTGCCAGCAGCTTGGGCGGGGGCTTGGCCACCGGGGAGCTGTTTTTT
TRBD2 | TRBJ2-7 | TRBV2 | - | CASGLGGLAGYEQYF | TGTGCCAGCGGGCTAGGGGGACTAGCGGGTTACGAGCAGTACTTC